Included here is one TCR beta chain sequence, with context. V trimming: 4 bases; J trimming: 5 bases; junction bases outside the gene matches: 10. Germline CDR1 reads SGDLS; CDR2 reads YYNGEE. CDR3 size: 16 residues. The data originate from a study of blood T cell repertoires in COVID-19. Study-wide context: Some COVID-19 samples were acute and others convalescent; all came from the United States, Italy and Spain. T cells, B-cell-depleted T cells, or PBMCs supplied cDNA or gDNA.

In the study's own analysis: Nucleated cell counts were estimated from reference gene primer amplification. Some clones are missing from TCRdb's copy, which holds only in-frame ones; the method was immunoSEQ multiplex PCR. V and J calls and clone size are copied from that table; D and trimming were computed from the DNA. The sample consists of around 130,000 clones, roughly four fifths of them appearing once. The source is a man aged 35 to 55 with active or convalescent COVID-19. The V call is TRBV9, the J call TRBJ2-5, with 11 bases that match TRBD1. Sequencing input: peripheral blood. CDR3 nucleotides: TGTGCCAGCAGCAGGATGGACAGGGGGCAAGTGGAGACCCAGTACTTC. This codes for CASSRMDRGQVETQYF.